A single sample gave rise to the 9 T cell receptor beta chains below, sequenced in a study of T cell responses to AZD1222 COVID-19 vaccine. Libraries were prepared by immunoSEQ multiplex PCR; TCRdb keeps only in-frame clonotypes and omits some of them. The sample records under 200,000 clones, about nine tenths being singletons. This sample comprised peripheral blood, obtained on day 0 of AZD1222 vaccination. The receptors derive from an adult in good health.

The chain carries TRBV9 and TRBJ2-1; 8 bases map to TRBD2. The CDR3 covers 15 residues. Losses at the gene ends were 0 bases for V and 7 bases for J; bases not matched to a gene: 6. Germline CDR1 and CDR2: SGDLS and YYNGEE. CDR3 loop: CASSVEAGGGNEQFF. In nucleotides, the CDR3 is TGTGCCAGCAGCGTAGAGGCGGGGGGCGGGAATGAGCAGTTCTTC. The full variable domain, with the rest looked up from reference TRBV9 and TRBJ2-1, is DSGVTQTPKHLITATGQRVTLRCSPRSGDLSVYWYQQSLDQGLQFLIQYYNGEERAKGNILERFSAQQFPDLHSELNLSSLELGDSALYFCASSVEAGGGNEQFFGPGTRLTVL.

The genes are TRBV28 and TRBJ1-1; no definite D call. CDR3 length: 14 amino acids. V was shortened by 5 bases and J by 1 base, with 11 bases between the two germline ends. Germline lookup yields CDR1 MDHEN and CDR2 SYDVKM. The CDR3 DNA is TGTGCCAGCAGTCCTCACAGCAAGAACACTGAAGCTTTCTTT. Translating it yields CASSPHSKNTEAFF.

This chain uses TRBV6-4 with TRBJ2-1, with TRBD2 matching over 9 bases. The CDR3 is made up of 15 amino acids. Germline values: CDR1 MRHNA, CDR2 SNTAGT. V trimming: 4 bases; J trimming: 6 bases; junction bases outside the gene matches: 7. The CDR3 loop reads CASSVLAGEGNEQFF. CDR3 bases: TGTGCCAGCAGTGTCTTAGCGGGGGAAGGCAATGAGCAGTTCTTC.

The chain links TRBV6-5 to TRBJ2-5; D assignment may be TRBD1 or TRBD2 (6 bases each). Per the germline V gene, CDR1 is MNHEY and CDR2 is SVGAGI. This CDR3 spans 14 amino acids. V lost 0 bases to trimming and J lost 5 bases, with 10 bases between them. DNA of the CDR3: TGTGCCAGCAGTTACTCGAGGGGGGCTGAGACCCAGTACTTC. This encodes CASSYSRGAETQYF.

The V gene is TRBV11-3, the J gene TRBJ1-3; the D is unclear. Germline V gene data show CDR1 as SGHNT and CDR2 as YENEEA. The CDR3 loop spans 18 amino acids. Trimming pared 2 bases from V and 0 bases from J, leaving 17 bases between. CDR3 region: CASSLFLGRLVSGNTIYF. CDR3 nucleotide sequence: TGTGCCAGCAGCTTATTTTTGGGCCGTCTGGTCTCTGGAAACACCATATATTTT.

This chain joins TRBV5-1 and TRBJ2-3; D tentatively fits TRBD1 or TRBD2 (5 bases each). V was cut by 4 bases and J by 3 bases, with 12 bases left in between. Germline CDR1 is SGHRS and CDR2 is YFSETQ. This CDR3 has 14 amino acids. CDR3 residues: CASSRDRGTDTQYF. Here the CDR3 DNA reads TGCGCCAGCAGCCGCGACAGAGGGACAGATACGCAGTATTTT.

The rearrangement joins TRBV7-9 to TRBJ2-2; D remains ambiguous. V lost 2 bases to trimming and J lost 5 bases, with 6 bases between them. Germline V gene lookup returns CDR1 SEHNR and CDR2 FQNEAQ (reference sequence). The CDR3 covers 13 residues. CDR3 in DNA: TGTGCCAGCAGCTTATCAGCGACCGGGGAGCTGTTTTTT. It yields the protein CASSLSATGELFF.

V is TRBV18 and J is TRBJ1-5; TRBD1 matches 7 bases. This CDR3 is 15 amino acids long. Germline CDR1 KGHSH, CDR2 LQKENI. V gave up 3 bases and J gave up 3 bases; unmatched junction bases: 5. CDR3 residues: CASSPRQGYNQPQHF. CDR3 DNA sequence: TGTGCCAGCTCACCCAGACAGGGATACAATCAGCCCCAGCATTTT.

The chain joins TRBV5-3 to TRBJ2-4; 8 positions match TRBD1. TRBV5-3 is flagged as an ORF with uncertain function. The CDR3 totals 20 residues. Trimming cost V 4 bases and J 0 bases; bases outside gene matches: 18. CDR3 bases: TGTGCCAGAAGCCACACCGGGACAGGTGGGATCCCCCTAGCCAAAAACATTCAGTACTTC. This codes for CARSHTGTGGIPLAKNIQYF.